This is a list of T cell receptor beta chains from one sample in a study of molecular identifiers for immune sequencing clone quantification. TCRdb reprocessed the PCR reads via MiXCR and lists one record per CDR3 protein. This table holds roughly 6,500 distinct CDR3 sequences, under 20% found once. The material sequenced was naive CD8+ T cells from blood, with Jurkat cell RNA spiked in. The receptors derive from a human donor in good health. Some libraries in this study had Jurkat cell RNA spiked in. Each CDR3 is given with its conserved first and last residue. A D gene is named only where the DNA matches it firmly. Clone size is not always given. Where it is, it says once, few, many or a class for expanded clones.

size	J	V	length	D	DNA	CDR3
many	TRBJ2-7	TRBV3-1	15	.	TGTGCCAGCAGTCCCACAGGGCCATTATCCTACGAGCAGTACTTC	CASSPTGPLSYEQYF
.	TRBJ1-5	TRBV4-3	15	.	TGCGCCAGCAGCCAAGATGCCGTCGGCTATCAGCCCCAGCGTTTT	CASSQDAVGYQPQRF
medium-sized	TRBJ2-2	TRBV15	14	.	TGTGCCACCAGCAGAGTTACAGTACCCGGGGAGCTGTTTTTT	CATSRVTVPGELFF
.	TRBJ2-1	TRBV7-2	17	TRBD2	TGTGCCAGCAGCCCCCCCTCGCTCGACGGGGAGGGCAACGAGCAGTTCTTC	CASSPPSLDGEGNEQFF
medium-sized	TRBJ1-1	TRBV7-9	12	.	TGTGCCAGCAGCTTAGGAAGCAAAGAAGCTTTCTTT	CASSLGSKEAFF
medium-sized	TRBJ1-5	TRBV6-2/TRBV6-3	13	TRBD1	TGTGCCAGCAGCACAGGGGGCTTTCAGCCCCAGCATTTT	CASSTGGFQPQHF
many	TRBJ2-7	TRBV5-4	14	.	TGTGCCAGCAGCTTGTGGGGGGCCTCCTACGAGCAGTACTTC	CASSLWGASYEQYF
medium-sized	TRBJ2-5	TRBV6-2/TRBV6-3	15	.	TGTGCCAGCAGCCTCGTACCGGGAGACGCCCGGACCCAGTACTTC	CASSLVPGDARTQYF
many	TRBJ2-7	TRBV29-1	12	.	TGCAGCGTTGAGGCGAACTCCTACGAGCAGTACTTC	CSVEANSYEQYF
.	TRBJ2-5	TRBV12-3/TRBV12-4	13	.	TGTGCCAGCAGTCGCTGGATCCAAGAGACCCAGTACTTC	CASSRWIQETQYF
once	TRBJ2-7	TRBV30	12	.	TGCGCCCGGAGCCCGGCCGGGGGCGAGCAGTACTTC	CARSPAGGEQYF
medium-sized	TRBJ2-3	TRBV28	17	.	TGTGCCAGCAGTTTATGGGGCAGCTCCAAAGGCACAGATACGCAGTATTTT	CASSLWGSSKGTDTQYF
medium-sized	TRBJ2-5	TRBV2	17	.	TGTGCCAGCAGTGAAGCGGAGGTAGCGGAAGCTCAGGAGACCCAGTACTTC	CASSEAEVAEAQETQYF
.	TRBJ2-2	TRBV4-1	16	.	TGCGCCAGCAGCCAACGTACGGGACTCGACACCGGGGAGCTGTTTTTT	CASSQRTGLDTGELFF
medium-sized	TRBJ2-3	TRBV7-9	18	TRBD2	TGTGCCAGCAGCCCCAAAATACAGACTAGCGGGAGTATTTATACGCAGTATTTT	CASSPKIQTSGSIYTQYF
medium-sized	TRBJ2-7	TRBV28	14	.	TGTGCCAGCCGATCCCTGCCTGCGGCCTACGAGCAGTACTTC	CASRSLPAAYEQYF
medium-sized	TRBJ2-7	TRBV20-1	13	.	TGCAGTGCTAGATCACAGGAGGACTACGAGCAGTACTTC	CSARSQEDYEQYF
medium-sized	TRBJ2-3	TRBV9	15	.	TGTGCCAGCAGCTTAACTGGACAAAGCACAGATACGCAGTATTTT	CASSLTGQSTDTQYF
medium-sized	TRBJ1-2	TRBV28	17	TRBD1	TGTGCCAGCAGTCCTAGTGGACAGGGGCATCACGACTATGGCTACACCTTC	CASSPSGQGHHDYGYTF
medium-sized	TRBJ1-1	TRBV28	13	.	TGTGCCAGCAGTTTTAGGGGAATTACTGAAGCTTTCTTT	CASSFRGITEAFF
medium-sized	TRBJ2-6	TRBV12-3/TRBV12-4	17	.	TGTGCCAGCAGTTTCGGCCTACCTTTCTCTGGGGCCAACGTCCTGACTTTC	CASSFGLPFSGANVLTF
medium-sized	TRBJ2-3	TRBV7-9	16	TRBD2	TGTGCCAGCAGCTTAGCACTAGCGGGAGGCCCAGATACGCAGTATTTT	CASSLALAGGPDTQYF